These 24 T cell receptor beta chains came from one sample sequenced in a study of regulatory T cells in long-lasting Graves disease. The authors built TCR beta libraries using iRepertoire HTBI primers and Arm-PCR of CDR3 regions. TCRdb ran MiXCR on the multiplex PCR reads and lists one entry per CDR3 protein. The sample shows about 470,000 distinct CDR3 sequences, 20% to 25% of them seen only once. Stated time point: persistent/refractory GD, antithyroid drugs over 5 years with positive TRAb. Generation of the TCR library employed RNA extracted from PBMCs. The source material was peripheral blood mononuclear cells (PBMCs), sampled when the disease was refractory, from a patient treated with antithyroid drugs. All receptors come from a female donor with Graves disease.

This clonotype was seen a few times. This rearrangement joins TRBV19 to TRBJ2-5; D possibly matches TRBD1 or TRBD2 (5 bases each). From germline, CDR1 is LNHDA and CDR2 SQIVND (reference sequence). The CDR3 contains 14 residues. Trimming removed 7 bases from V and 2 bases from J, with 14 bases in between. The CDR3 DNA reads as TGTGCCAGTACCCCAACATGGGGGCAAGAGACCCAGTACTTC. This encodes CASTPTWGQETQYF.

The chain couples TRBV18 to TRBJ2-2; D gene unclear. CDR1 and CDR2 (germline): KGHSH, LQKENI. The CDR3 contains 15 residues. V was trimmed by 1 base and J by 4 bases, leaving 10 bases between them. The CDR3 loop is CASSPRKGPTGELFF. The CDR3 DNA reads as TGTGCCAGCTCACCACGCAAGGGCCCCACCGGGGAGCTGTTTTTT.

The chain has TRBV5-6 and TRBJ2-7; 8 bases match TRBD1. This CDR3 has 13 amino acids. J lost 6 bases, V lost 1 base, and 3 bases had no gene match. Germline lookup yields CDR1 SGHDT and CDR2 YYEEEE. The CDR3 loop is CASSLTGGCEQYF. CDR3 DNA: TGTGCCAGCAGCTTGACAGGGGGGTGCGAGCAGTACTTC.

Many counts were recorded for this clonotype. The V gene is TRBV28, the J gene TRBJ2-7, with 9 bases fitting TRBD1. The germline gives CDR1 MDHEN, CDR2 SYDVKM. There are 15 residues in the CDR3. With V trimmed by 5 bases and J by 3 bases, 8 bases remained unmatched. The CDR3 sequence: CASSVPGQGYYEQYF. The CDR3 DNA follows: TGTGCCAGCAGTGTTCCGGGACAGGGCTACTACGAGCAGTACTTC.

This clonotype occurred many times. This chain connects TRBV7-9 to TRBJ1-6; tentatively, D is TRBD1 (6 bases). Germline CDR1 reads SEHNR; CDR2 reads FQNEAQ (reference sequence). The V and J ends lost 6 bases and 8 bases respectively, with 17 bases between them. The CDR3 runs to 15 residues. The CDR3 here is CASRRKGVGDSPLHF. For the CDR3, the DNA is TGTGCCAGCAGGAGGAAGGGGGTCGGTGATTCACCCCTCCACTTT.

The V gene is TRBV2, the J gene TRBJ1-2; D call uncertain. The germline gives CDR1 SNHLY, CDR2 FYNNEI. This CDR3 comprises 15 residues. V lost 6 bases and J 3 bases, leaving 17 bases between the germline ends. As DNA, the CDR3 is TGTGCCAGCAGCCCCCAACAGCCGTTATACTATGGCTACACCTTC. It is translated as CASSPQQPLYYGYTF.

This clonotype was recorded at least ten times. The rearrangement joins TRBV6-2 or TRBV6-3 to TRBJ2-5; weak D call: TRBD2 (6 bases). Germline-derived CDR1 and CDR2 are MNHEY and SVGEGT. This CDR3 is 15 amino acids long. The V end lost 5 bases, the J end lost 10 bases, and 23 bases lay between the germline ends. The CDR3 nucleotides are TGTGCCAGCAGTGAGGACGGTGGAGGGATTTGGGGCCAGTACTTC. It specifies CASSEDGGGIWGQYF.

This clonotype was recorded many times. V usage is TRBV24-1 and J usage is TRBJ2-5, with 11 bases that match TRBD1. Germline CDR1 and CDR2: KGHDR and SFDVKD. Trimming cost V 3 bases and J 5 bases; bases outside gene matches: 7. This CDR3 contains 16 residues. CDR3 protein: CATSDPGQGAKETQYF. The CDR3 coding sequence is TGTGCCACCAGTGATCCCGGACAGGGGGCGAAGGAGACCCAGTACTTC.

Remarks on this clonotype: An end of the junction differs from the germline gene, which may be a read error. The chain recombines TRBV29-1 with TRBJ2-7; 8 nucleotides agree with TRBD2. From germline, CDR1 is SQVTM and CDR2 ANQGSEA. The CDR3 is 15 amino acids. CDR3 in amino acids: CSAEGAREETYEQYF. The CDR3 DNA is TGCAGCGCTGAAGGGGCGCGGGAGGAGACCTACGAGCAGTACTTC.

DNA for the CDR3: TGTGCCAGCAGTTATGCGGGACCTACCTACAATGAGCAGTTCTTC. As protein: CASSYAGPTYNEQFF. V is TRBV6-9 and J is TRBJ2-1, with a possible D match to TRBD2 (6 bases). CDR1 MNHGY and CDR2 SVAAGI come from the germline V gene. Trimming took 2 bases from V and 2 from J, leaving 10 bases between them. This CDR3 region has 15 residues.

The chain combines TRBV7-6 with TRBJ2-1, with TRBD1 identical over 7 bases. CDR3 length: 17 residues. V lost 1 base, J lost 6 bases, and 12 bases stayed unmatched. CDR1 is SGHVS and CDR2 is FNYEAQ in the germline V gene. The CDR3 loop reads CASSLGHRGRSTNEQFF. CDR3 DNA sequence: TGTGCCAGCAGCTTAGGGCATAGGGGGCGCTCAACCAATGAGCAGTTCTTC.

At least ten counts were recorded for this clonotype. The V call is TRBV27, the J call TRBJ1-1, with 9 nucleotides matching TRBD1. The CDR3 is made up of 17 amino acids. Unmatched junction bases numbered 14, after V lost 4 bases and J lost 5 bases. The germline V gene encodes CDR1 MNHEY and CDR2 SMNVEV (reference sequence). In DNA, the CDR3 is TGTGCCAGCAGTTCTCTTACCGGGACAGGGCGATGGACTGAAGCTTTCTTT. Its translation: CASSSLTGTGRWTEAFF.

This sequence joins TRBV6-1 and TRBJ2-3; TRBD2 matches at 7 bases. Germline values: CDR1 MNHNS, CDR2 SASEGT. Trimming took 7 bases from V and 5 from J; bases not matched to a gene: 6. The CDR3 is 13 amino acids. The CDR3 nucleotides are TGTGCCAGCACGGACGGGGGGAGAGATACGCAGTATTTT. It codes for CASTDGGRDTQYF.

CDR3 loop: CASYNRERTEAFF. The DNA of the CDR3 is TGTGCCTCCTACAACAGGGAGCGGACTGAAGCTTTCTTT. The chain uses TRBV10-3 and TRBJ1-1; D is possibly TRBD1 (6 bases). CDR1 and CDR2 (germline): ENHRY, SYGVKD. The CDR3 is 13 residues long. Deletions cut 11 bases from V and 5 bases from J, with 18 bases between.

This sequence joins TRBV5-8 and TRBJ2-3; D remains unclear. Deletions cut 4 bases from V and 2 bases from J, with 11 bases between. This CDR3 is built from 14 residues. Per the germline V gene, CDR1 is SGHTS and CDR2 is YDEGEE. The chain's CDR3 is CASSHRTFTDTQYF. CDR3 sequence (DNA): TGTGCCAGCAGCCACCGTACCTTCACAGATACGCAGTATTTT.

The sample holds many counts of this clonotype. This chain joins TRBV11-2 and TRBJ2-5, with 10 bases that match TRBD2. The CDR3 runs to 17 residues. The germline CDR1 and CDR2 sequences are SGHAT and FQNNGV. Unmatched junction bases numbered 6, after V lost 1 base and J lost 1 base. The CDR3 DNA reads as TGTGCCAGCAGCTTAGCCCTAGCGGGGGAGTTCCAAGAGACCCAGTACTTC. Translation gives CASSLALAGEFQETQYF. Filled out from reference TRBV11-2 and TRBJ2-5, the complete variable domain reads EAGVAQSPRYKIIEKRQSVAFWCNPISGHATLYWYQQILGQGPKLLIQFQNNGVVDDSQLPKDRFSAERLKGVDSTLKIQPAKLEDSAVYLCASSLALAGEFQETQYFGPGTRLLVL.

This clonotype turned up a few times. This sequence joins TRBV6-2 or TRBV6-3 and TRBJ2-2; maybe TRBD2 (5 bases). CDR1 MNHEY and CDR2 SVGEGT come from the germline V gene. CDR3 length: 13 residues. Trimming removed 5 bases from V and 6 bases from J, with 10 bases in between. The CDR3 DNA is TGTGCCAGCAGTCTTAGCGATTCCGGGGAGCTGTTTTTT. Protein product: CASSLSDSGELFF.

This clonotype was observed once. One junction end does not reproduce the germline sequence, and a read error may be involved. In DNA, the CDR3 is TGTGCCAGTAGATGGAGTCCCTCTGGGGCCAACGTCCCGACTTTC. Protein: CASRWSPSGANVPTF. The chain couples TRBV19 to TRBJ2-6, with a weak D call TRBD1 (5 bases). Germline CDR1 is LNHDA and CDR2 is SQIVND (reference sequence). The CDR3 is made up of 15 amino acids.

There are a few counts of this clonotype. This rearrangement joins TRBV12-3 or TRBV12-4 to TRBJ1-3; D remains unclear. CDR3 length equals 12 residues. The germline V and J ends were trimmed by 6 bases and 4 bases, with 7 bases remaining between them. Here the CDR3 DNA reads TGTGCCAGCAGAATAAGAGGAAACACCATATATTTT. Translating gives CASRIRGNTIYF.

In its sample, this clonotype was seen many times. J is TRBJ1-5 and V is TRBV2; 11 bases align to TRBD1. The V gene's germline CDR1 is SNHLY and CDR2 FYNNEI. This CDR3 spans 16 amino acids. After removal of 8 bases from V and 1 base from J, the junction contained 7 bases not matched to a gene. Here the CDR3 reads CASHGTGGVSNQPQHF. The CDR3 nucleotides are TGTGCCAGCCATGGGACAGGGGGAGTCAGCAATCAGCCCCAGCATTTT. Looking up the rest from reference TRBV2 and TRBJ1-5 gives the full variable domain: EPEVTQTPSHQVTQMGQEVILRCVPISNHLYFYWYRQILGQKVEFLVSFYNNEISEKSEIFDDQFSVERPDGSNFTLKIRSTKLEDSAMYFCASHGTGGVSNQPQHFGDGTRLSIL.

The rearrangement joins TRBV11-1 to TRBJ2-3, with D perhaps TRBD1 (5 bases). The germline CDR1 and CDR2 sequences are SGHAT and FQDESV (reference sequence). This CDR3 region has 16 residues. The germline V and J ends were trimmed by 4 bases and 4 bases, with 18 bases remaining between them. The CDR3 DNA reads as TGTGCCAGCAGCTCCCGTGCAGGGCCAATACCAGATACGCAGTATTTT. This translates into CASSSRAGPIPDTQYF.

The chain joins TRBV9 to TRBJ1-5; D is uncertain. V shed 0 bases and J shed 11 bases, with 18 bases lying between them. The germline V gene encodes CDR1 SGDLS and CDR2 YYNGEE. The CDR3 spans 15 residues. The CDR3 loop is CASSVAGSPRESQHF. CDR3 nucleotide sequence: TGTGCCAGCAGCGTAGCCGGGAGCCCAAGGGAGTCCCAGCATTTT.

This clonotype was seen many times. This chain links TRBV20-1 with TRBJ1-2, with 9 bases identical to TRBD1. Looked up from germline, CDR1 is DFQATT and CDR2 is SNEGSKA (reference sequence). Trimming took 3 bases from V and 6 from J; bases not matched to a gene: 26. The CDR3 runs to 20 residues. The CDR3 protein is CSASNTYLQLTQDRGDGYTF. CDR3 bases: TGCAGTGCTAGTAACACGTACCTCCAACTGACCCAGGACAGGGGCGATGGCTACACCTTC.

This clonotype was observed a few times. CDR3 sequence (DNA): TGCGCCAGCAGCTTTGGGACAGTCTCCTACGAGCAGTACTTC. It encodes CASSFGTVSYEQYF. The J gene is TRBJ2-7, the V gene TRBV5-1, with 7 bases that match TRBD1. V trimming: 2 bases; J trimming: 0 bases; junction bases outside the gene matches: 2. The CDR3 runs 14 residues. Germline lookup yields CDR1 SGHRS and CDR2 YFSETQ.